The 7 T cell receptor beta chains in this list originate from one sample, sequenced in a study of shared clonotypes between healthy human individuals (dated by TCRdb to between 2020 and 2021). The receptor library was made with the immunoSEQ multiplex PCR assay. The immuneACCESS repertoire file appears here via TCRdb, limited to in-frame rearrangements. These files lack a portion of the clones; in checked studies, under half of the deficit traces to unresolved V genes, and the cause of the others is not known. The sample table holds roughly 2,300,000 clones, of which roughly 90% were seen once. The top ten hold roughly 0.34% of the sample. The source material was naive CD4+ T cells from PBMCs. The cell subset or site label for this specimen denotes: CD45RA+ positively selected. These receptors all stem from a man between 18 and 35 years old in good health. Some clones in this sample may be carry-over from other donors' samples.

The CDR3 sequence is CASTALVGYEQYF. Written as DNA, the CDR3 is TGCGCCAGCACCGCTTTGGTTGGGTACGAGCAGTACTTC. The rearrangement uses TRBV5-1 and TRBJ2-7, with D unresolved. V lost 6 bases and J lost 4, with 14 bases in between. The CDR3 spans 13 residues. Germline assignment: CDR1 SGHRS and CDR2 YFSETQ.

This rearrangement joins TRBV19 to TRBJ2-1, with 7 nucleotides matching TRBD1. CDR3 length equals 15 residues. V lost 6 bases, J lost 5 bases, and 10 bases stayed unmatched. The V gene's germline CDR1 is LNHDA and CDR2 SQIVND (reference sequence). The CDR3 bases are TGTGCCAGTAGCCAAAGGACAGGAGATAACAATGAGCAGTTCTTC. Amino acids: CASSQRTGDNNEQFF.

Worth noting for this clone: Other nucleotide sequences in the sample specify the same CDR3. The chain combines TRBV7-7 with TRBJ2-2; D ambiguous. V shed 1 base and J shed 2 bases, with 5 bases lying between them. CDR1 and CDR2 (germline): SSHAT, FNYEAQ (reference sequence). The CDR3 consists of 14 residues. CDR3 DNA sequence: TGTGCCAGCAGCTTAGGGAGAAACACCGGGGAGCTGTTTTTT. Residues: CASSLGRNTGELFF.

This clone was seen only once. The V and J genes are TRBV28 and TRBJ2-4, with TRBD2 matching over 11 bases. Germline CDR1 reads MDHEN; CDR2 reads SYDVKM. The trim removed 6 bases at V and 7 bases at J, leaving 14 bases unmatched. The CDR3 extends over 17 amino acids. CDR3 bases: TGTGCCAGCAGACCAAGGCCTAGCGGGAGGCGCATGAACATTCAGTACTTC. Translation gives CASRPRPSGRRMNIQYF.

The chain links TRBV6-5 to TRBJ1-4; TRBD1 matches at 7 bases. CDR3 size: 14 residues. Trimming cost V 7 bases and J 2 bases; bases outside gene matches: 4. The germline CDR1 and CDR2 sequences are MNHEY and SVGAGI. The CDR3 loop is CASNRQGTNEKLFF. In DNA form, the CDR3 reads TGTGCCAGCAACCGACAGGGTACTAATGAAAAACTGTTTTTT.

This chain links TRBV29-1 with TRBJ1-1, with D unclear. The V and J ends lost 4 bases and 0 bases respectively, with 6 bases between them. The CDR3 covers 12 residues. Germline V gene data show CDR1 as SQVTM and CDR2 as ANQGSEA. CDR3 in amino acids: CSVGSMNTEAFF. CDR3 sequence (DNA): TGCAGCGTTGGGAGTATGAACACTGAAGCTTTCTTT.

The chain carries TRBV5-1 and TRBJ2-7, with D tentatively TRBD1 (5 bases). Germline CDR1 is SGHRS and CDR2 is YFSETQ. V was trimmed by 0 bases and J by 4 bases, leaving 14 bases between them. The CDR3 sequence is 15 residues long. CDR3 residues: CASSLVQGIGYEQYF. Written as DNA, the CDR3 is TGCGCCAGCAGCTTGGTGCAGGGAATAGGGTACGAGCAGTACTTC.